The entry below gives a single TCR beta chain sequence along with its context. This CDR3 has 14 amino acids. Germline V gives CDR1 MGHRA, CDR2 YSYEKL. The ends were cut back, 4 bases at V and 5 bases at J, with 12 bases in the middle. This sample is drawn from a study of blood T cell repertoires in COVID-19. In the study overall: Whether acute or convalescent, the COVID-19 samples came from the United States, Italy and Spain.

Repertoires were generated with immunoSEQ multiplex PCR, while TCRdb's copy carries only in-frame clones and drops some. The sample lists around 250,000 clones; around 89% were seen once. J is TRBJ2-1 and V is TRBV4-1; D gene ambiguous. Sequencing input: peripheral blood. The sequence derives from a woman aged 60-75 years with COVID-19, enrolled during active disease. CDR3 loop: CASSRREVHNEQFF. The CDR3 region has the DNA TGCGCCAGCAGCCGGAGAGAAGTACACAATGAGCAGTTCTTC.